This TCR beta chain is drawn from a study of CD8+ T cells in alopecia areata. Notes on the study in general: The study found TCR sharing across patients less clear than in mice, possibly for HLA reasons.

Sample treatment: oral pan-JAK inhibitor, 5-10 mg twice daily. Remarks on this clone: The antigen is unknown.

Sequencing used cDNA as its template, made by extracting RNA and reverse transcribing it. The assay was immunoSEQ multiplex PCR, and TCRdb's table has in-frame clones only and misses some. There are under 200,000 clones in the sample; about two thirds occur only once, and 0.91% lies in the top ten. The CDR3 is 13 residues long. V was cut by 2 bases and J by 3 bases, with 4 bases left in between. CDR1 and CDR2 (germline): SEHNR, FQNEAQ (reference sequence). The specimen comprised CD4+ T cells sorted from blood, sampled at week 4, from a patient treated with tofacitinib. The V call is TRBV7-9, the J call TRBJ2-2; D uncertain. The clonotype was recovered from a human donor with alopecia areata. The CDR3 DNA sequence: TGTGCCAGCAGCTTACAAGACACCGGGGAGCTGTTTTTT. Residues: CASSLQDTGELFF.